This record concerns one T cell receptor (beta chain) sequence. Its cognate antigen is unknown. At one end the junction does not follow the germline gene, possibly because of a read error. A primer in the constant region served to generate TCR beta cDNA from approximately 500 ng of total RNA. ARM-PCR was slightly modified, and three nested multiplex PCR rounds with it gave rise to the TCR beta libraries. The two initial PCR rounds, 9 to 11 cycles each, used TRBV1-TRBV30 forward and C-beta reverse primers. TCRdb itself ran the multiplex PCR reads through MiXCR, one entry per CDR3 protein. The top ten hold roughly 8.1% of the sample, which has 90,000 to 150,000 distinct CDR3 sequences, roughly 75% seen once. This sample is drawn from a study of tumor-infiltrating lymphocytes in primary liver carcinoma. Germline loops: CDR1 SQVTM, CDR2 ANQGSEA. The CDR3 spans 12 residues. Unsorted bulk tissue of about 20-31 mg yielded co-extracted RNA and DNA. The cohort consisted of patients whose primary liver carcinoma was surgically resected.

The study's findings and limits: Compared with tumor region pairs, tumor-adjacent and tumor-blood pairs overlapped less.

The sequencing sample was made of tumor-adjacent normal liver tissue. The rearrangement links TRBV29-1 to TRBJ2-7; possibly TRBD2 for D (5 bases). This clonotype originated in a woman aged 60-75 years with primary liver carcinoma and hepatitis B virus infection. The CDR3 is CSVAPGIYEQYF. For the CDR3, the DNA is TGTAGCGTTGCTCCGGGAATCTACGAGCAGTACTTC.